The clone carrying this TCR beta chain was observed a single time. The target antigen is unknown. This entry is derived from a study of OX40 agonist ivuxolimab in advanced cancers. Background on the study: The study enrolled dose-escalation patients with hepatocellular carcinoma, melanoma, renal cell or head and neck cancer. Points from the study as a whole: In the 0.1 to 3.0 mg/kg range, CD4+ and CD8+ blood T cells had expanded clonally by week 6.

Here immunoSEQ multiplex PCR was the method, and the copy in TCRdb shows in-frame clones only, minus some. The table has over 60,000 clones, 85% seen once. J was trimmed by 2 bases and V by 5 bases; bases with no gene match: 6. CDR1 MNHEY and CDR2 SVGAGI come from the germline V gene. The CDR3 extends over 15 amino acids. The chain uses TRBV6-5 and TRBJ2-7; TRBD1 matches 10 bases. The receptor's source is an adult with an advanced solid tumor such as melanoma, head and neck, liver or kidney cancer. The sequences come from CD4+ or CD8+ T cells sorted from blood, collected in a trial of the OX40 agonist ivuxolimab. The CDR3 nucleotides are TGTGCCAGCAGTCCTCGACAGGGGGCCGCCTACGAGCAGTACTTC. Translation gives CASSPRQGAAYEQYF.